This note documents a single TCR beta chain sequence. Its target is not known. The length of the CDR3 is 17 residues. CDR1 MNHEY and CDR2 SMNVEV come from the germline V gene (reference sequence). With 2 bases clipped from V and 8 bases from J, the junction kept 10 bases outside the gene matches. This specimen belongs to a study of cytomegalovirus exposure and HLA in healthy donors. Across the whole study: The 120 or so validation repertoires and the 666 first-cohort repertoires shared a platform, a later analysis reported. Overall study results and limits: A list of around 150 TCR beta chains associated with cytomegalovirus was given. The classifier reportedly diagnosed cytomegalovirus status with high sensitivity and specificity.

Libraries were prepared by immunoSEQ multiplex PCR; TCRdb keeps only in-frame clonotypes and omits some of them. The sample records approximately 230,000 clones, about 90% being singletons. What was sequenced was PBMCs. J is TRBJ2-1 and V is TRBV27, with 12 bases that match TRBD2. This TCR was recovered from a man younger than 35 in good health and CMV-seropositive. This chain's CDR3 is CASSLLLAGGPSHEQFF. For the CDR3, the DNA is TGTGCCAGCAGTTTACTCCTAGCGGGAGGGCCTAGTCATGAGCAGTTCTTC.